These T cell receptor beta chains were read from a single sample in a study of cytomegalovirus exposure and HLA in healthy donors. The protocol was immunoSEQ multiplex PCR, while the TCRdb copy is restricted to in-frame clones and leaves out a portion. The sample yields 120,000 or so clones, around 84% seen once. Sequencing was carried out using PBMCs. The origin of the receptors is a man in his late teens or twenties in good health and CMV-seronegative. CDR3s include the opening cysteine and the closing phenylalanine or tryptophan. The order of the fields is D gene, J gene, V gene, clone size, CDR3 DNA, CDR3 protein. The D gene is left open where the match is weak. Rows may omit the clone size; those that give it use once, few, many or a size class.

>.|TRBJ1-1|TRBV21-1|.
TGTGCCAGCGGGGGGAGGGGCAGTCGGGTCGGGCGGGTAAAGACTGAAGCTTTCTTT
CASGGRGSRVGRVKTEAFF
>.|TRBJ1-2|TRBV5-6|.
TGTGCCAGCAGCCTACAGGGTAACTATGGCTACACCTTC
CASSLQGNYGYTF
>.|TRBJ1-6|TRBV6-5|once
TGTGCCAGCTCGAGTGGGGGGGATAATTCACCCCTCCACTTT
CASSSGGDNSPLHF
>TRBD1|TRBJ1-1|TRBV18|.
TGTGCCAGCTCACTCTTCCGGGACAGGGGGGCCCTGGGGACTGAAGCTTTCTTT
CASSLFRDRGALGTEAFF
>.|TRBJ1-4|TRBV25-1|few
TGTGCCTGCTCGGGGGGTTATGAAAAACTGTTTTTT
CACSGGYEKLFF
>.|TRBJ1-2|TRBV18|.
TGTGCCAGCTCACCCATCGACAGTGATGGCTACACCTTC
CASSPIDSDGYTF
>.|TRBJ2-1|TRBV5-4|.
TGTGCCAGCAGTGGAGGGAACGATGAGCAGTTCTTC
CASSGGNDEQFF
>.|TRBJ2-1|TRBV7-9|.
TGTGCCAGCAGCCGGACAGTTGATACCTACAATGAGCAGTTCTTC
CASSRTVDTYNEQFF
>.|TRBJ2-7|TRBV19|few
TGTGCCAGTAGTATTGGGCGCTCCTACGAGCAGTACTTC
CASSIGRSYEQYF
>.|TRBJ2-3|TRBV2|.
TGTGCCAGCAGGGAGACAGGAACAGATACGCAGTATTTT
CASRETGTDTQYF
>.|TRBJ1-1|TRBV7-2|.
TGTGCCAGCAGCTTAGGATTCGCAGGGAGGGTGAACACTGAAGCTTTCTTT
CASSLGFAGRVNTEAFF
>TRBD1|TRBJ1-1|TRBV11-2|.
TGTGCCAGCAGCTCTTCCTTCGGGACAGGGGGAACGTACGCTGAAGCTTTCTTT
CASSSSFGTGGTYAEAFF
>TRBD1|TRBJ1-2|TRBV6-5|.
TGTGCCAGCAGTTGGGGGACAGGGGCCGGTGGCTACACCTTC
CASSWGTGAGGYTF
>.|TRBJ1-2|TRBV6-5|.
TGTGCCAGCAGTTACTCGAGGAAGGGGAACTATGGCTACACCTTC
CASSYSRKGNYGYTF
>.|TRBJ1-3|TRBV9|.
TGTGCCAGCAGCGTGAGTCCGGGGAACACCATATATTTT
CASSVSPGNTIYF
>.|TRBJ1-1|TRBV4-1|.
TGCGCCAGCAGCCAAGATGATGGGGCGACTGAAGCTTTCTTT
CASSQDDGATEAFF
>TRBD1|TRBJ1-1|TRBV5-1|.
TGCGCCAGCGGAAAACAGACAGGGAGAAACACTGAAGCTTTCTTT
CASGKQTGRNTEAFF
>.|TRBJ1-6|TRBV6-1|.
TGTGCCAGCGGTGAGCAGGGGCTGGGGTATAATTCACCCCTCCACTTT
CASGEQGLGYNSPLHF
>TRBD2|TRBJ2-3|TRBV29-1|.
TGCAGCGTTGATCGCGGGGGAAGAGATACGCAGTATTTT
CSVDRGGRDTQYF